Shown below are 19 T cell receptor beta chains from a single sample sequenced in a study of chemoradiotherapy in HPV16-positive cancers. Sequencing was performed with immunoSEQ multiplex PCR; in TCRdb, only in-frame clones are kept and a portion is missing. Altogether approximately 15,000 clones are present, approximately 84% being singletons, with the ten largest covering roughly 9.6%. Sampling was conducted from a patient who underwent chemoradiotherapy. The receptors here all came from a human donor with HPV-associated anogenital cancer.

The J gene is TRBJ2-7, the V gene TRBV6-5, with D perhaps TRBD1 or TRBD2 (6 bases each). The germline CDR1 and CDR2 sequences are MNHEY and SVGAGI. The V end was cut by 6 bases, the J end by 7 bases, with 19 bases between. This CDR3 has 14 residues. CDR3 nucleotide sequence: TGTGCCAGCAGCCGGGGGACAATCGCTGGGGAGCAGTACTTC. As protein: CASSRGTIAGEQYF.

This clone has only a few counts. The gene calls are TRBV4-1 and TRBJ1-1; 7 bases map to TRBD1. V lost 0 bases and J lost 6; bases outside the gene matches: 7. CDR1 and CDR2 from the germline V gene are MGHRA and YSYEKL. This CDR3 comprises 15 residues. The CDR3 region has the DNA TGCGCCAGCAGCCAAGATAAGGGGGCGAGATCTGAAGCTTTCTTT. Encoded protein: CASSQDKGARSEAFF.

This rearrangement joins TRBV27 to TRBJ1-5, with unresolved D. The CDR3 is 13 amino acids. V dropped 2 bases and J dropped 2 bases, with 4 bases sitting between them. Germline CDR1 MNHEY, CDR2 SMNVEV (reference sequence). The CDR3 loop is CASSLDRNQPQHF. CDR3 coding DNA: TGTGCCAGCAGTTTAGATCGCAATCAGCCCCAGCATTTT.

The CDR3: CASRPTSGGTDTQYF. Here the CDR3 DNA reads TGTGCCAGCAGACCGACTAGCGGGGGTACAGATACGCAGTATTTT. The V call is TRBV11-2, the J call TRBJ2-3; TRBD2 matches at 12 bases. Unmatched junction bases numbered 4, after V lost 6 bases and J lost 3 bases. Germline loops: CDR1 SGHAT, CDR2 FQNNGV. The CDR3 is made up of 15 amino acids.

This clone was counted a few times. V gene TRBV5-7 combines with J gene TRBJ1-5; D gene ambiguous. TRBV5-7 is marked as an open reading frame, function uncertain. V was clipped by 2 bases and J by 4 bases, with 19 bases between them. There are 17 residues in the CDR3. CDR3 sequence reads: CASSFGKTATKNQPQHF. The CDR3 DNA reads TGTGCCAGCAGCTTTGGAAAAACAGCGACTAAAAATCAGCCCCAGCATTTT.

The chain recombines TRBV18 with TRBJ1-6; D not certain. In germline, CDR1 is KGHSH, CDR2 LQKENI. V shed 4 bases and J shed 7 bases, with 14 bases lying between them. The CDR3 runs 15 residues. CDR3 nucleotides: TGTGCCAGCTCACTCTCTGGGCCGATAAATTCACCCCTCCACTTT. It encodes CASSLSGPINSPLHF.

CDR3 in amino acids: CASSSGTSGGEEQFF. Here the CDR3 DNA reads TGCGCCAGCAGCTCGGGGACTAGCGGGGGGGAGGAGCAGTTCTTC. The J gene is TRBJ2-1, the V gene TRBV5-1, with 16 bases that match TRBD2. The length of the CDR3 is 15 residues. CDR1 and CDR2 from the germline V gene are SGHRS and YFSETQ. The V segment lost 3 bases and the J segment 10 bases; nucleotides outside the gene matches: 4.

CDR3 residues: CASSPGEYGYTF. CDR3 DNA: TGTGCCAGCAGCCCGGGGGAGTATGGCTACACCTTC. This chain links TRBV7-2 with TRBJ1-2; the D gene is possibly TRBD1 (5 bases). The germline gives CDR1 SGHTA, CDR2 FQGNSA. This CDR3 is built from 12 residues. Trimming cost V 5 bases and J 5 bases, with 9 bases left between them.

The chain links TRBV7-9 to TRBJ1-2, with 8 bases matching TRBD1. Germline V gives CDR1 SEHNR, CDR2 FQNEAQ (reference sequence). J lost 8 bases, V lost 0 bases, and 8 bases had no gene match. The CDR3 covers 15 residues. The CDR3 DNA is TGTGCCAGCAGCTTAGCGCAGGGGGCGCAGGAAGGCTACACCTTC. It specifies CASSLAQGAQEGYTF.

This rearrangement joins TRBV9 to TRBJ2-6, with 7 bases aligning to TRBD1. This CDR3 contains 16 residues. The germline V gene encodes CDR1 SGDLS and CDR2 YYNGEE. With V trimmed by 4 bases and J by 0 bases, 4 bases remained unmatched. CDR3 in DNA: TGTGCCAGCAGCCCTAGGGACAGCTCTGGGGCCAACGTCCTGACTTTC. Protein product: CASSPRDSSGANVLTF.

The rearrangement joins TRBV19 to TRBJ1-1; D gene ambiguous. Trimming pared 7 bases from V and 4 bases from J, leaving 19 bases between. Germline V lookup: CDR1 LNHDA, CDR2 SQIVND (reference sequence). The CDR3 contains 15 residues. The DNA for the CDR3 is TGTGCCAGTATCCGAACAGCAACCCCGAGCACTGAAGCTTTCTTT. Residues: CASIRTATPSTEAFF.

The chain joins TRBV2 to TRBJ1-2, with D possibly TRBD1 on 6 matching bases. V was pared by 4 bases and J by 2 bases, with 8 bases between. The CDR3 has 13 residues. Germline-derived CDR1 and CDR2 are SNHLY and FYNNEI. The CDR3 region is CASSVDRNYGYTF. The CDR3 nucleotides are TGTGCCAGCAGTGTGGACAGAAACTATGGCTACACCTTC.

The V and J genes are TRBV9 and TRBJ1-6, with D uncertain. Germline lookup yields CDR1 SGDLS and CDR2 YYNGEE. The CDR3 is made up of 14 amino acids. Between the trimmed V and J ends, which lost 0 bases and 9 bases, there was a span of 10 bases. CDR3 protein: CASSVGDTSSPLHF. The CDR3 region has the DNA TGTGCCAGCAGCGTAGGTGACACCTCTTCACCCCTCCACTTT.

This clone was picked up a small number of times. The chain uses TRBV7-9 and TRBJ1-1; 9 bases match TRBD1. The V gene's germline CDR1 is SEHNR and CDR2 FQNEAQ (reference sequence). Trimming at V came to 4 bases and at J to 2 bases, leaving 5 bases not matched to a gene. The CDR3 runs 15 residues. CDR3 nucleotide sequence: TGTGCCAGCAGCTCTTGGGACAGGGCCAACACTGAAGCTTTCTTT. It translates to CASSSWDRANTEAFF.

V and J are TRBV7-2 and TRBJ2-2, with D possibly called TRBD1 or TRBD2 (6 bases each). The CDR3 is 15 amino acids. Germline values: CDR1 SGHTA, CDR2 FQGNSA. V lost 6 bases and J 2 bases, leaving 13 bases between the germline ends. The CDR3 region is CASRPPGANTGELFF. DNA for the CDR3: TGTGCCAGCAGGCCCCCGGGGGCCAACACCGGGGAGCTGTTTTTT.

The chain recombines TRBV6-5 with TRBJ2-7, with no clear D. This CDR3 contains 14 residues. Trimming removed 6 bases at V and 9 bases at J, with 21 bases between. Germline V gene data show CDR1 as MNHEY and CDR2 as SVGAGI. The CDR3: CASSSGRMTRRQYF. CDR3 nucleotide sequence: TGTGCCAGCAGCTCCGGGCGCATGACTCGTCGGCAGTACTTC.

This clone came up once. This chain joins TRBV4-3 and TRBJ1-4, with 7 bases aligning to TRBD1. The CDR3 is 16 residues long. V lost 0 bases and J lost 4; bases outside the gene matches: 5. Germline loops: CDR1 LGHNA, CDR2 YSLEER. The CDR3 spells CASSQDKTGSNEKLFF. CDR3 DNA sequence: TGCGCCAGCAGCCAAGACAAGACAGGGAGTAATGAAAAACTGTTTTTT.

The CDR3 coding sequence is TGTGCCAGCAGCGCGAGGGGCGGGGGGTACAATGAGCAGTTCTTC. Its translation: CASSARGGGYNEQFF. The rearrangement uses TRBV7-2 and TRBJ2-1; TRBD2 aligns across 8 bases. Per germline, CDR1 SGHTA and CDR2 FQGNSA. The J segment lost 4 bases and the V segment lost 5 bases, leaving 7 bases of the junction unmatched. The CDR3 runs 15 residues.

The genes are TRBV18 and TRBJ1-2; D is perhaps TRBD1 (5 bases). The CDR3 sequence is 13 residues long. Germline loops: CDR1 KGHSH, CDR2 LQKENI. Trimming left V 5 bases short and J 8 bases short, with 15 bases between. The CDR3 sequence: CASSSGLTSGYTF. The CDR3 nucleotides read TGTGCCAGCTCATCGGGACTGACCTCGGGCTACACCTTC.